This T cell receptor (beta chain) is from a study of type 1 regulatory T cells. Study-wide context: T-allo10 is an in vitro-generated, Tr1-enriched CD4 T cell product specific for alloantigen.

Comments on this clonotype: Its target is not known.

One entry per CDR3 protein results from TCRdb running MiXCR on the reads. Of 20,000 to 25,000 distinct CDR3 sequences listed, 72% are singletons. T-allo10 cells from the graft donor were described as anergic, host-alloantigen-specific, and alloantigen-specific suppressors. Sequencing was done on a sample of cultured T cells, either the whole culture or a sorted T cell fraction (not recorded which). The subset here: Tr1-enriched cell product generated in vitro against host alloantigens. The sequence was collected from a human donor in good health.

The CDR3 nucleotides read TGTGCCAGCAACGACGCCGCCCTCATGAACACTGAAGCTTTCTTT. This encodes CASNDAALMNTEAFF. V gene TRBV27 combines with J gene TRBJ1-1, with no clear D. Per the germline V gene, CDR1 is MNHEY and CDR2 is SMNVEV (reference sequence). V lost 7 bases and J 0 bases, leaving 15 bases between the germline ends. The CDR3 totals 15 residues.